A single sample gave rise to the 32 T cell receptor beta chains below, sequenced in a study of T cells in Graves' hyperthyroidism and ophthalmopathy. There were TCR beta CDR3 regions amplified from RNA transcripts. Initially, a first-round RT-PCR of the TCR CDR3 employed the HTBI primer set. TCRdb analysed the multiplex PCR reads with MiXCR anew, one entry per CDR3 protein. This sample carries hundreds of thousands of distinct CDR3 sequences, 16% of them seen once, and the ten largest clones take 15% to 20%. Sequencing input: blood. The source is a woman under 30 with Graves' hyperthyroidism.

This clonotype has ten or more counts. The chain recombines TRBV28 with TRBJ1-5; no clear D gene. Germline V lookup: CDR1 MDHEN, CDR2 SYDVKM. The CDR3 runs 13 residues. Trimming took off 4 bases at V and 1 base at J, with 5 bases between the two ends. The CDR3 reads CASSSPSNQPQHF. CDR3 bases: TGTGCCAGCAGTTCGCCAAGCAATCAGCCCCAGCATTTT. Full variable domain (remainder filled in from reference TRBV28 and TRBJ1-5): DVKVTQSSRYLVKRTGEKVFLECVQDMDHENMFWYRQDPGLGLRLIYFSYDVKMKEKGDIPEGYSVSREKKERFSLILESASTNQTSMYLCASSSPSNQPQHFGDGTRLSIL.

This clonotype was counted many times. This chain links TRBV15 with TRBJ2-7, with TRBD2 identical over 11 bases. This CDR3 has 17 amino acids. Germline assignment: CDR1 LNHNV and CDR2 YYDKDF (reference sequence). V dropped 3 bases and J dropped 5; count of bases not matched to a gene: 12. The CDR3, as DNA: TGTGCCACCAGCAGTAATCTACGCGGGACTAGCGGAGACGAGCAGTACTTC. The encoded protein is CATSSNLRGTSGDEQYF.

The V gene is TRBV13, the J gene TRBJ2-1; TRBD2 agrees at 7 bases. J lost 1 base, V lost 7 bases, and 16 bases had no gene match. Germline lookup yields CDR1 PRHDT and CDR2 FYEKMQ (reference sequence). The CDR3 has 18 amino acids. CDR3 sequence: CASNQNRGGSVSYNEQFF. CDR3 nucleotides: TGTGCCAGCAACCAAAACCGGGGCGGGAGCGTTTCCTACAATGAGCAGTTCTTC.

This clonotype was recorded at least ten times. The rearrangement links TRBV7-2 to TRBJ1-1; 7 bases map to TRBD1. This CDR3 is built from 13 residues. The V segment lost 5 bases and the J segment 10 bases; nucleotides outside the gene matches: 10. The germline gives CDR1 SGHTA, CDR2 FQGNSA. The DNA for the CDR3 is TGTGCCAGCAGCCCCCAGCCCGCAGGGGGAGCTTTCTTT. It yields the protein CASSPQPAGGAFF.

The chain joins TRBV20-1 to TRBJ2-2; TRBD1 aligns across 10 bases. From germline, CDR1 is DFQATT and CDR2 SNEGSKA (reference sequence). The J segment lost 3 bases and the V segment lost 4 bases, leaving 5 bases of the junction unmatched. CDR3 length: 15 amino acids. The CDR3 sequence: CSATRQGADTGELFF. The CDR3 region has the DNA TGCAGTGCTACCAGACAGGGGGCAGACACCGGGGAGCTGTTTTTT.

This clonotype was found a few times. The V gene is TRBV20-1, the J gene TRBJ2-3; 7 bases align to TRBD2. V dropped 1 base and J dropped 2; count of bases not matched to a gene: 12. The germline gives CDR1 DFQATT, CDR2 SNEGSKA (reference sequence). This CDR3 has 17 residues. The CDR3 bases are TGCAGTGCTAGAGCCCGGAGGGCGAGCGGGATCACAGATACGCAGTATTTT. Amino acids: CSARARRASGITDTQYF.

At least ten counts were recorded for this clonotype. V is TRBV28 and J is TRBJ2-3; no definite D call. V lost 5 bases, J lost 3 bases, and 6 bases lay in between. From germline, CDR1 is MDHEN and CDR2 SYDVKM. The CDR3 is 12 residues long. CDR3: CASSPFTDTQYF. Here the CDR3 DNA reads TGTGCCAGCAGTCCTTTTACAGATACGCAGTATTTT.

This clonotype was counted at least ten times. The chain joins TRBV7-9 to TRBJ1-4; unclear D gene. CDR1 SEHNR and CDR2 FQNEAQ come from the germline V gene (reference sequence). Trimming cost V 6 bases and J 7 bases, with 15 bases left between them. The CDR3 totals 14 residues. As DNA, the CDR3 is TGTGCCAGCAGGGCGGACTGGACCGGTGAAAAACTGTTTTTT. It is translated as CASRADWTGEKLFF.

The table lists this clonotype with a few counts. CDR3 residues: CASWGGGQETQYF. CDR3 nucleotides: TGTGCCAGCTGGGGGGGGGGCCAAGAGACCCAGTACTTC. V and J are TRBV11-2 and TRBJ2-5, with 7 nucleotides matching TRBD2. V trimming: 8 bases; J trimming: 1 base; junction bases outside the gene matches: 4. The CDR3 totals 13 residues. Germline V gene lookup returns CDR1 SGHAT and CDR2 FQNNGV.

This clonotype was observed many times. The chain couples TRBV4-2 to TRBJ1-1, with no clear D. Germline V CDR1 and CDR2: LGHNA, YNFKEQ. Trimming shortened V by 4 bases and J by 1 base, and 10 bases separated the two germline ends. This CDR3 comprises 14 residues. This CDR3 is CASSLGIGNTEAFF. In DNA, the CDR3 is TGTGCCAGCAGCCTAGGGATCGGGAACACTGAAGCTTTCTTT.

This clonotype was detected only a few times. In DNA, the CDR3 is TGTGCCAGCAGCTTATTCGGCCCAGGAGATACGCAGTATTTT. Residues: CASSLFGPGDTQYF. The chain combines TRBV7-7 with TRBJ2-3; D unclear. From germline, CDR1 is SSHAT and CDR2 FNYEAQ (reference sequence). The CDR3 sequence is 14 residues long. The germline V and J ends were trimmed by 2 bases and 5 bases, with 11 bases remaining between them.

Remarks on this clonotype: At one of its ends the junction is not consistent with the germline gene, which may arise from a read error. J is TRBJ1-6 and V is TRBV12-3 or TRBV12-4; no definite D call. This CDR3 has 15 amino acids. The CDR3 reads CASRGDSASNSSLHF. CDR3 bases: TGTGCCAGCAGGGGTGATTCCGCTTCTAATTCATCCCTCCACTTT.

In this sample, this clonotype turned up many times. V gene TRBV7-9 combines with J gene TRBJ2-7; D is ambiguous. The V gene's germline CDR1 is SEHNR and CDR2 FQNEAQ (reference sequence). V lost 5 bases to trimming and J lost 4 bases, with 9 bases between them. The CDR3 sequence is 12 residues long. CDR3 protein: CASSGDRYEQYF. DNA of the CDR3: TGTGCCAGCAGCGGTGACCGTTACGAGCAGTACTTC.

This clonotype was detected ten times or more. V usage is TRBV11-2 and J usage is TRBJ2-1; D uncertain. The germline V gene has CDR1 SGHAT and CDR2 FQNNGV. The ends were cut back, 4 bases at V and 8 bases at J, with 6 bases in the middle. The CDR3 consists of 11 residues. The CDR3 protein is CASSSVHEQFF. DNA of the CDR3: TGTGCCAGCAGCTCGGTTCATGAGCAGTTCTTC.

CDR3 protein: CSATGELAGVVGELFF. The CDR3 bases are TGCAGTGCGACCGGGGAGCTAGCGGGAGTTGTCGGGGAGCTGTTTTTT. The J gene is TRBJ2-2, the V gene TRBV20-1; 10 bases align to TRBD2. Germline V gene lookup returns CDR1 DFQATT and CDR2 SNEGSKA (reference sequence). Trimming removed 6 bases from V and 7 bases from J; junction bases left unmatched: 14. The CDR3 runs to 16 residues.

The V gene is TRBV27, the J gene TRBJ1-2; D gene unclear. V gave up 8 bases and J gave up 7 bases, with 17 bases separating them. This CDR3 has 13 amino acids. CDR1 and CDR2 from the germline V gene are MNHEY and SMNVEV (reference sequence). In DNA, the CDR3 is TGTGCCAGCGGTCTCGTTGGGTTGGGTGGCTACACCTTC. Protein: CASGLVGLGGYTF.

CDR3 residues: CASSRPGLKDTQYF. The CDR3 DNA follows: TGCGCCAGCAGCCGCCCGGGGTTGAAAGATACGCAGTATTTT. The V and J genes are TRBV4-1 and TRBJ2-3, with D possibly TRBD2 on 5 matching bases. Trimming took 4 bases from V and 5 from J, leaving 13 bases between them. This CDR3 has 14 residues. CDR1 is MGHRA and CDR2 is YSYEKL in the germline V gene.

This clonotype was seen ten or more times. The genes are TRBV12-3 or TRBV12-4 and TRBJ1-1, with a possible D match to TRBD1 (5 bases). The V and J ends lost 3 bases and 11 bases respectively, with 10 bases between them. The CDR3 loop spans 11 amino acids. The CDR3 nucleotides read TGTGCCAGCAGTTTGGGGGGGGTCGCTTTCTTT. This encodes CASSLGGVAFF.

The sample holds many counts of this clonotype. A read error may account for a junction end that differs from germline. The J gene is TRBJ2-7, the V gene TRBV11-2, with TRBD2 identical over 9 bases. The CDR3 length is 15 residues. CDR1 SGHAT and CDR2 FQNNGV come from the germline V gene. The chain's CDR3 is CASRGFSGSSHEQYF. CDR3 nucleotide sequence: TGTGCCAGCAGGGGGTTTAGCGGGAGCTCCCACGAGCAGTACTTC.

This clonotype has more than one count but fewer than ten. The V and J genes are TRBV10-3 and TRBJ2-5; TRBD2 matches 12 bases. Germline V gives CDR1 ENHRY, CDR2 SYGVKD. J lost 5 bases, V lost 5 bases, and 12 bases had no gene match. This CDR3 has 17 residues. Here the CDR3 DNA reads TGTGCCATCAGTAGGGGGTCGACTAGCGGGAGTGGGGAGACCCAGTACTTC. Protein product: CAISRGSTSGSGETQYF.

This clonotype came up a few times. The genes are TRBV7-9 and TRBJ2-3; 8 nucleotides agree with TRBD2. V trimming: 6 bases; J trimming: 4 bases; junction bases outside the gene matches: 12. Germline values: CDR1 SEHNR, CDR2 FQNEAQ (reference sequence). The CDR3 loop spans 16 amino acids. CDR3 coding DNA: TGTGCCAGCAGTGCAAAAGGAGTAGCGGGACCAGATACGCAGTATTTT. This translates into CASSAKGVAGPDTQYF.

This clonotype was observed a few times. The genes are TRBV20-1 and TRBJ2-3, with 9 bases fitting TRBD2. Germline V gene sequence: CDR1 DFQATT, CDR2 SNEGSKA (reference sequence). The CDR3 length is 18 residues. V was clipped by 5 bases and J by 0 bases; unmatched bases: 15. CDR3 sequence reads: CSAPAQASGETSTDTQYF. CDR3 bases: TGCAGTGCTCCCGCACAGGCTAGCGGGGAGACTAGCACAGATACGCAGTATTTT.

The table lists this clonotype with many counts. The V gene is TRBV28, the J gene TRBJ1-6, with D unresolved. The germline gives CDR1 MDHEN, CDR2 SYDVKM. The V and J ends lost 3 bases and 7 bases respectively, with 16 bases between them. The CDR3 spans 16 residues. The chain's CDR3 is CASSFYSDGMNSPLHF. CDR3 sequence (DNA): TGTGCCAGCAGTTTTTATTCCGACGGAATGAATTCACCCCTCCACTTT.

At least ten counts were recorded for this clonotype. The CDR3 sequence: CASRNRGNHYEQYF. CDR3 bases: TGTGCCAGCAGGAACAGGGGGAACCACTACGAGCAGTACTTC. This chain connects TRBV6-1 to TRBJ2-7; 8 nucleotides align to TRBD1. Trimming cost V 6 bases and J 3 bases; bases outside gene matches: 7. The CDR3 sequence is 14 residues long. Germline CDR1 is MNHNS and CDR2 is SASEGT.

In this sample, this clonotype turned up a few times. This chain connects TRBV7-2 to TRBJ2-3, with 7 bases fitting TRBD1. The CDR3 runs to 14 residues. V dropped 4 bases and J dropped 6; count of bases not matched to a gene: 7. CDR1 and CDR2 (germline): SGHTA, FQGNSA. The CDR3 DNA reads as TGTGCCAGCAGCTCTCCGACAGGGAGTGATACGCAGTATTTT. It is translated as CASSSPTGSDTQYF.

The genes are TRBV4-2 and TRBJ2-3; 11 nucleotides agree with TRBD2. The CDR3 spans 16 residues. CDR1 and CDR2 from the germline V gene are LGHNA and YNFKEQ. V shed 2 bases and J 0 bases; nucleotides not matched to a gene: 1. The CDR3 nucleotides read TGTGCCAGCAGCCAACTAGCGGGGGGAAGCACAGATACGCAGTATTTT. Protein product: CASSQLAGGSTDTQYF.

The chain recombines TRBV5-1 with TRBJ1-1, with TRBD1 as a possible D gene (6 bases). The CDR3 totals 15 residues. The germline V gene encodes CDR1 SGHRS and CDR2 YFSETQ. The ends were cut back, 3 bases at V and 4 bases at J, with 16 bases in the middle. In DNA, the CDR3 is TGCGCCAGCAGCTCAACAGGGAGCGGTTTCACTGAAGCTTTCTTT. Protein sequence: CASSSTGSGFTEAFF. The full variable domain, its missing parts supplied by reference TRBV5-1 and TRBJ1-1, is KAGVTQTPRYLIKTRGQQVTLSCSPISGHRSVSWYQQTPGQGLQFLFEYFSETQRNKGNFPGRFSGRQFSNSRSEMNVSTLELGDSALYLCASSSTGSGFTEAFFGQGTRLTVV.

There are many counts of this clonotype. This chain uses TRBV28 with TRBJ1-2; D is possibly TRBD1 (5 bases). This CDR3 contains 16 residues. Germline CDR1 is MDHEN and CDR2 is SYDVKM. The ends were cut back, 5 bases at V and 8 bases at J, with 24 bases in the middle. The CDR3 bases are TGTGCCAGCAGTGCCCCGGGATTAAGTGGGGCTTGGGGCTACACCTTC. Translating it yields CASSAPGLSGAWGYTF.

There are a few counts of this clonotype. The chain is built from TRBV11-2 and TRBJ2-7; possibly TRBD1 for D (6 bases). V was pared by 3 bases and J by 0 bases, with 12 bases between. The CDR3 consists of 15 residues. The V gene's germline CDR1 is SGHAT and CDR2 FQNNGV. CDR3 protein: CASSFWDKPSYEQYF. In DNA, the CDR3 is TGTGCCAGCAGCTTTTGGGACAAACCCTCCTACGAGCAGTACTTC.

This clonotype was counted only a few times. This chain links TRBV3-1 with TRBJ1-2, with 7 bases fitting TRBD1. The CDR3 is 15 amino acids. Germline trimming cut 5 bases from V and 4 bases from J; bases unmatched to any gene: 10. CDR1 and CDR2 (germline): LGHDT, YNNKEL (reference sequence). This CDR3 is CASSVRQGDTYGYTF. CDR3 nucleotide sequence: TGTGCCAGCAGCGTCCGACAGGGTGATACCTATGGCTACACCTTC.

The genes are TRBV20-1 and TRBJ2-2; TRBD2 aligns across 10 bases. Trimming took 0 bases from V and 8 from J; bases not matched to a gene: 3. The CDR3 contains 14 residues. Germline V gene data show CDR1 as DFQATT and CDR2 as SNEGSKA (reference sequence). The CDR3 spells CSARDLAGAGELFF. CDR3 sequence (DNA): TGCAGTGCTAGAGATCTAGCGGGAGCGGGGGAGCTGTTTTTT.

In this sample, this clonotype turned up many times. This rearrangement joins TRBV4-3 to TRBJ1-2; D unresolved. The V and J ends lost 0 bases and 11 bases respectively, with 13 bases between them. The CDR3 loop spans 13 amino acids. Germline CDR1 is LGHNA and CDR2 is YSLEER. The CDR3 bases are TGCGCCAGCAGCCAAGATCTTCCGGATTCGTACACCTTC. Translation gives CASSQDLPDSYTF.